The rows below give T cell receptor beta chains drawn from one sample of a study of PD-L1 blockade in urothelial cancer. Clones were read by immunoSEQ multiplex PCR, and TCRdb kept only the in-frame ones, dropping some. In the table there are tens of thousands of clones, 70% to 90% of which are singletons. Specimen: PBMCs, collected around atezolizumab (anti-PD-L1) treatment. The source is a man aged 45 to 65 with urothelial cancer. CDR3s include the opening cysteine and the closing phenylalanine or tryptophan. A D gene is named only where the DNA matches it firmly. Rows may omit the clone size; those that give it use once, few, many or a size class.

>-|TRBJ2-7|TRBD1|TRBV19
CASRDRGRYEQYF
TGTGCCAGTAGGGACAGGGGGCGATACGAGCAGTACTTC
>once|TRBJ2-3|TRBD1|TRBV7-3
CASSLLPLDRGLGDTQYF
TGTGCCAGCAGCTTATTACCGCTTGACAGGGGGCTGGGAGATACGCAGTATTTT
>-|TRBJ2-5|TRBD2|TRBV9
CASSVEDRAGGGETQYF
TGTGCCAGCAGCGTAGAAGATAGAGCGGGAGGGGGGGAGACCCAGTACTTC
>-|TRBJ2-7|TRBD2|TRBV27
CAIGGRGTEQYF
TGTGCCATCGGGGGGAGGGGAACCGAGCAGTACTTC
>once|TRBJ2-3|TRBD1|TRBV9
CASSISGQGTDTQYF
TGTGCCAGCAGCATCTCGGGACAGGGAACAGATACGCAGTATTTT
>-|TRBJ2-3|TRBD2|TRBV7-2
CASSLVTSGTTDF
TGTGCCAGCAGCTTAGTCACTAGCGGTACCACGGATTTT
>-|TRBJ2-1|-|TRBV25-1
CASSESRWEYNEQFF
TGTGCCAGCAGTGAATCCCGATGGGAGTACAATGAGCAGTTCTTC
>-|TRBJ2-7|TRBD1|TRBV10-3
CAIRLDRGTEQYF
TGTGCCATCAGATTAGACAGGGGTACCGAGCAGTACTTC
>-|TRBJ2-1|TRBD1|TRBV7-8
CASTLDGDRYNEQFF
TGTGCCAGCACCTTGGACGGGGACAGGTACAATGAGCAGTTCTTC
>-|TRBJ1-6|-|TRBV27
CASSLGQVNSPLHF
TGTGCCAGCAGTTTAGGCCAGGTTAATTCACCCCTCCACTTT
>-|TRBJ1-2|TRBD1|TRBV9
CASSVGAGGYGYTF
TGTGCCAGCAGCGTAGGGGCAGGGGGCTATGGCTACACCTTC
>-|TRBJ1-5|TRBD1|TRBV6-5
CASSKTGVNQPQHF
TGTGCCAGCAGTAAGACAGGGGTTAATCAGCCCCAGCATTTT
>-|TRBJ2-1|TRBD2|TRBV28
CASSLIAGGTYNEQFF
TGTGCCAGCAGTTTAATAGCGGGAGGAACCTACAATGAGCAGTTCTTC
>-|TRBJ1-6|-|TRBV30
CAWDGGGPGNSPLHF
TGTGCCTGGGATGGAGGAGGGCCTGGTAATTCACCCCTCCACTTT
>-|TRBJ1-2|-|TRBV4-3
CASSPAMGADNYGYTF
TGCGCCAGCAGCCCCGCGATGGGGGCCGATAACTATGGCTACACCTTC
>-|TRBJ2-3|-|TRBV29-1
CSVEAGSDTQYF
TGCAGCGTTGAGGCGGGCAGCGATACGCAGTATTTT
>-|TRBJ2-7|TRBD1|TRBV9
CASSVGTGPYEQYF
TGTGCCAGCAGCGTCGGGACAGGGCCCTACGAGCAGTACTTC
>-|TRBJ1-1|-|TRBV7-2
CASSLLGGAKNTEAFF
TGTGCCAGCAGCTTATTAGGGGGAGCTAAGAACACTGAAGCTTTCTTT
>-|TRBJ2-2|TRBD1|TRBV5-6
CASSSTGVWSVTGELFF
TGTGCCAGCAGCTCTACAGGGGTGTGGTCCGTAACCGGGGAGCTGTTTTTT
>once|TRBJ2-3|TRBD2|TRBV4-3
CASSQGDSGSTDTQYF
TGCGCCAGCAGCCAAGGCGATAGCGGGAGCACAGATACGCAGTATTTT
>medium-sized|TRBJ2-1|TRBD2|TRBV28
CASSLGLAGVDNEQFF
TGTGCCAGCAGTTTGGGACTAGCGGGAGTAGACAATGAGCAGTTCTTC
>-|TRBJ2-3|-|TRBV4-1
CASSPYRRVQEDTQYF
TGCGCCAGCAGTCCCTACCGGAGGGTTCAAGAAGATACGCAGTATTTT
>-|TRBJ2-2|-|TRBV4-1
CASSQATAGATTGELFF
TGCGCCAGCAGCCAAGCTACGGCAGGGGCGACCACCGGGGAGCTGTTTTTT
>-|TRBJ1-1|-|TRBV28
CASSPLNTEAFF
TGTGCCAGCAGCCCCTTAAACACTGAAGCTTTCTTT
>-|TRBJ2-7|TRBD2|TRBV6-5
CASSRTSQSSYEQYF
TGTGCCAGCAGTCGGACTAGCCAAAGCTCCTACGAGCAGTACTTC
>-|TRBJ2-4|-|TRBV28
CASSFPGRGATKQYF
TGTGCCAGCAGTTTTCCGGGCAGGGGGGCAACCAAACAGTACTTC